Presented here are 28 T cell receptor beta chains from one specimen sequenced in a study of blood T cells in healthy people across ages. Alongside a J-beta primer mix, a sample-barcoded 5' primer served in a second PCR lasting roughly 7 to 11 cycles. TCRdb reanalysed the 5' RACE reads using MiXCR and keeps one entry per CDR3 protein. The table shows 590,000 or so distinct CDR3 sequences, with 25% to 30% occurring only once. Sequencing was carried out using blood. These receptors originate from a woman older than 75 in good health.

The sample holds many counts of this clonotype. The rearrangement joins TRBV25-1 to TRBJ2-7; D ambiguous. Per the germline V gene, CDR1 is MGHDK and CDR2 is SYGVNS. Trimming shortened V by 0 bases and J by 3 bases, and 12 bases separated the two germline ends. The CDR3 has 15 residues. CDR3 DNA: TGTGCCAGCAGTGAATATAGGATGAGCAACTACGAGCAGTACTTC. It yields the protein CASSEYRMSNYEQYF.

The chain combines TRBV7-9 with TRBJ1-4, with 9 bases lining up with TRBD1. V shed 6 bases and J 2 bases; nucleotides not matched to a gene: 10. The CDR3 sequence is 17 residues long. The germline CDR1 and CDR2 sequences are SEHNR and FQNEAQ (reference sequence). As DNA, the CDR3 is TGTGCCAGCAGGATTACAGGGGGCGGATTTACTAATGAAAAACTGTTTTTT. Amino acids: CASRITGGGFTNEKLFF.

The table lists this clonotype with many counts. The rearrangement links TRBV7-2 to TRBJ2-4; TRBD1 or TRBD2 may be the D gene (6 bases each). This CDR3 is 16 amino acids long. Germline loops: CDR1 SGHTA, CDR2 FQGNSA. Between the trimmed V and J ends, which lost 0 bases and 3 bases, there was a span of 12 bases. CDR3 residues: CASSLAPEGVKNIQYF. The CDR3 DNA is TGTGCCAGCAGCTTAGCGCCGGAGGGGGTCAAAAACATTCAGTACTTC. The full variable domain, with the rest looked up from reference TRBV7-2 and TRBJ2-4, is GAGVSQSPSNKVTEKGKDVELRCDPISGHTALYWYRQSLGQGLEFLIYFQGNSAPDKSGLPSDRFSAERTGGSVSTLTIQRTQQEDSAVYLCASSLAPEGVKNIQYFGAGTRLSVL.

This clonotype was observed many times. J is TRBJ2-5 and V is TRBV12-3 or TRBV12-4; D perhaps matches TRBD2 (5 bases). There are 13 residues in the CDR3. Trimming shortened V by 5 bases and J by 5 bases, and 12 bases separated the two germline ends. The CDR3 reads CASSKGLMETQYF. The CDR3 nucleotides are TGTGCCAGCAGTAAAGGACTCATGGAGACCCAGTACTTC.

This clonotype appeared many times. This chain links TRBV7-2 with TRBJ2-5; D is unresolved. CDR3 length equals 14 residues. CDR1 is SGHTA, CDR2 FQGNSA, per germline. The ends were cut back, 1 base at V and 2 bases at J, with 8 bases in the middle. The CDR3 region is CASSLGAMQETQYF. The DNA of the CDR3 is TGTGCCAGCAGCTTAGGGGCGATGCAAGAGACCCAGTACTTC.

This clonotype was detected many times. The chain joins TRBV25-1 to TRBJ2-5, with D perhaps matching TRBD1 (6 bases). Germline V gene lookup returns CDR1 MGHDK and CDR2 SYGVNS. The CDR3 sequence is 15 residues long. Trimming took 3 bases from V and 7 from J, leaving 18 bases between them. CDR3 bases: TGTGCCAGCAGTGAGGCGCCGGGACAAAAAACGACCCAGTACTTC. This encodes CASSEAPGQKTTQYF. The full variable domain, completed using reference TRBV25-1 and TRBJ2-5, is EADIYQTPRYLVIGTGKKITLECSQTMGHDKMYWYQQDPGMELHLIHYSYGVNSTEKGDLSSESTVSRIRTEHFPLTLESARPSHTSQYLCASSEAPGQKTTQYFGPGTRLLVL.

This clonotype showed up many times. The chain links TRBV12-3 or TRBV12-4 to TRBJ2-7; tentatively, D is TRBD1 or TRBD2 (6 bases each). Trimming pared 2 bases from V and 7 bases from J, leaving 15 bases between. This CDR3 is built from 14 residues. The CDR3 DNA is TGTGCCAGCAGTTTACTCGGGGGCGCGGGTGAGCAGTACTTC. Translating gives CASSLLGGAGEQYF.

There are many counts of this clonotype. The chain recombines TRBV5-8 with TRBJ2-5, with TRBD2 matching over 16 bases. The CDR3 has 16 residues. V trimming: 2 bases; J trimming: 4 bases; junction bases outside the gene matches: 2. Germline assignment: CDR1 SGHTS and CDR2 YDEGEE. The CDR3 nucleotides are TGTGCCAGCAGCTTCGGGACTAGCGGGGGGGCAGAGACCCAGTACTTC. Translation gives CASSFGTSGGAETQYF.

The chain recombines TRBV21-1 with TRBJ1-1; TRBD1 is the table's D call and was not checked against the DNA. TRBV21-1 is marked as a pseudogene. The CDR3 sequence is 18 residues long. The CDR3 DNA sequence: TGTGCCAGCATCCCAGACAGGGTATCAGGGACCGAAGCCTCCGCAGCTTTCTTT. This gives the protein CASIPDRVSGTEASAAFF.

At least ten counts were recorded for this clonotype. The rearrangement uses TRBV12-5 and TRBJ2-7; 7 bases fit TRBD1. The CDR3 spans 14 residues. Germline V gene sequence: CDR1 LGHNT, CDR2 FRNRAP. Trimming cost V 1 base and J 6 bases; bases outside gene matches: 6. The CDR3 reads CASGLGTGPIEQYF. For the CDR3, the DNA is TGTGCTAGTGGTTTGGGGACAGGTCCGATCGAGCAGTACTTC.

This clonotype turned up a few times. This chain connects TRBV5-1 to TRBJ2-2, with 9 nucleotides matching TRBD1. In germline, CDR1 is SGHRS, CDR2 YFSETQ. CDR3 length: 17 residues. After removal of 3 bases from V and 0 bases from J, the junction contained 6 bases not matched to a gene. For the CDR3, the DNA is TGCGCCAGCAGCTCTGGAGGGACAGGGCCGAACACCGGGGAGCTGTTTTTT. Its translation: CASSSGGTGPNTGELFF.

The chain is built from TRBV6-6 and TRBJ1-4, with 12 nucleotides matching TRBD1. The CDR3 consists of 15 residues. The germline V gene encodes CDR1 MNHNY and CDR2 SVGAGI (reference sequence). With V trimmed by 6 bases and J by 8 bases, 7 bases remained unmatched. The CDR3 bases are TGTGCCAGCAGGGGCCCGGGACAGGGGGCAGAAAAACTGTTTTTT. This gives the protein CASRGPGQGAEKLFF.

This clonotype was seen only a few times. The V call is TRBV7-9, the J call TRBJ1-6; the D gene is possibly TRBD1 (6 bases). Trimming shortened V by 6 bases and J by 14 bases, and 20 bases separated the two germline ends. Looked up from germline, CDR1 is SEHNR and CDR2 is FQNEAQ (reference sequence). This CDR3 spans 14 amino acids. For the CDR3, the DNA is TGTGCCAGCAGTCCCTCGGGGCAGGGGATTTCCCTCCACTTT. Residues: CASSPSGQGISLHF.

This clonotype has a count of ten or more. This chain uses TRBV6-6 with TRBJ2-7; 7 bases are a match to TRBD2. J lost 6 bases, V lost 7 bases, and 3 bases had no gene match. The germline gives CDR1 MNHNY, CDR2 SVGAGI (reference sequence). The CDR3 spans 11 residues. This CDR3 reads CASKGGGEQYF. The CDR3 DNA reads TGTGCCAGCAAAGGCGGGGGCGAGCAGTACTTC.

The V call is TRBV7-2, the J call TRBJ1-5; possibly TRBD1 for D (6 bases). The germline V gene encodes CDR1 SGHTA and CDR2 FQGNSA. CDR3 size: 16 residues. The V gene lost 2 bases and the J gene lost 4 bases, with 15 bases spanning the gap. This chain's CDR3 is CASSLFGRGKNQPQHF. The CDR3 coding sequence is TGTGCCAGCAGCTTATTCGGCAGGGGCAAAAATCAGCCCCAGCATTTT.

This clonotype has at least ten counts. The rearrangement joins TRBV7-6 to TRBJ2-1; D unclear. Deletions cut 1 base from V and 3 bases from J, with 10 bases between. CDR1 SGHVS and CDR2 FNYEAQ come from the germline V gene. This CDR3 is built from 15 residues. Here the CDR3 DNA reads TGTGCCAGCAGCTTAGTTTCAACTGGCTACAATGAGCAGTTCTTC. Protein sequence: CASSLVSTGYNEQFF.

As regards this clonotype: A much larger clone sits a single nucleotide away, making a read error possible. The genes are TRBV20-1 and TRBJ2-3; D might be TRBD2 (6 bases). V lost 3 bases and J lost 5, with 24 bases in between. Germline V CDR1 and CDR2: DFQATT, SNEGSKA (reference sequence). The CDR3 runs to 17 residues. CDR3 region: CSASGGATDLHQDTQYF. In DNA, the CDR3 is TGCAGTGCTAGCGGGGGAGCCACCGACCTCCACCAAGATACGCAGTATTTT.

The genes are TRBV5-1 and TRBJ1-2; 10 bases fit TRBD1. With 0 bases clipped from V and 3 bases from J, the junction kept 8 bases outside the gene matches. Germline V gene lookup returns CDR1 SGHRS and CDR2 YFSETQ. The CDR3 runs 17 residues. The CDR3 nucleotides are TGCGCCAGCAGCTTGGATGGGACAGGGGACCAAGACTATGGCTACACCTTC. It encodes CASSLDGTGDQDYGYTF.

Many counts were recorded for this clonotype. The chain employs TRBV3-1 and TRBJ1-1; D perhaps matches TRBD1 (6 bases). CDR1 and CDR2 (germline): LGHDT, YNNKEL (reference sequence). This CDR3 region has 12 residues. This CDR3 is CATGQRNTEAFF. CDR3 sequence (DNA): TGTGCAACCGGACAGAGGAACACTGAAGCTTTCTTT.

This clonotype has more than one count but fewer than ten. The CDR3 loop is CASIEGLAGQDEQFF. The CDR3 DNA reads TGTGCCAGCATCGAGGGACTAGCGGGGCAGGATGAGCAGTTCTTC. The gene calls are TRBV6-1 and TRBJ2-1; 13 positions match TRBD2. V lost 7 bases to trimming and J lost 8 bases; unmatched junction nucleotides: 8. CDR1 is MNHNS, CDR2 SASEGT, per germline. The CDR3 length is 15 residues.

For this clonotype: Sequence at one end of the junction differs from germline and may be a read error. The V gene is TRBV30, the J gene TRBJ1-5; 10 bases match TRBD1. Per the germline V gene, CDR1 is GTSNPN and CDR2 is SVGIG (reference sequence). This CDR3 is 15 amino acids long. CDR3 bases: TGTGCCCGGAGAGGGGGACAGGGGCGCAATCAGCCCCAGCATTTT. Translated, it gives CARRGGQGRNQPQHF.

This clonotype was observed a few times. The chain carries TRBV11-2 and TRBJ2-1; 8 nucleotides agree with TRBD2. CDR1 and CDR2 from the germline V gene are SGHAT and FQNNGV. The J segment lost 6 bases and the V segment lost 4 bases, leaving 17 bases of the junction unmatched. The CDR3 runs to 18 residues. Written as DNA, the CDR3 is TGTGCCAGCAGCTCCCCGGCGGGAGGCGGGGGTACTTTCAATGAGCAGTTCTTC. It codes for CASSSPAGGGGTFNEQFF.

This clonotype was detected a few times. The CDR3 DNA is TGCGCCAGCAGCCAAGATTTTTTAGGGGGCACTGAAGCTTTCTTT. Translating gives CASSQDFLGGTEAFF. The V call is TRBV4-3, the J call TRBJ1-1, with TRBD1 as a possible D gene (6 bases). V lost 0 bases to trimming and J lost 4 bases, with 12 bases between them. Germline V gene sequence: CDR1 LGHNA, CDR2 YSLEER. The CDR3 has 15 residues.

The chain links TRBV5-1 to TRBJ2-7, with a weak D call TRBD1 (5 bases). Germline-derived CDR1 and CDR2 are SGHRS and YFSETQ. The CDR3 contains 15 residues. V lost 4 bases to trimming and J lost 1 base, with 15 bases between them. CDR3 bases: TGCGCCAGCAGCGGTACAGGTGGCCCTTCCTACGAGCAGTACTTC. Protein product: CASSGTGGPSYEQYF.

The V and J genes are TRBV6-1 and TRBJ1-4, with 7 bases lining up with TRBD1. In germline, CDR1 is MNHNS, CDR2 SASEGT. This CDR3 has 15 amino acids. The ends lost 3 bases at V and 7 bases at J; junction bases unmatched: 8. CDR3 loop: CASSDVGQPFEKLFF. The CDR3 DNA sequence: TGTGCCAGCAGTGATGTGGGACAGCCCTTTGAAAAACTGTTTTTT.

This clonotype appeared many times. A read error may be the cause here, since a much bigger clone is one base away. The rearrangement links TRBV7-3 to TRBJ2-1; D perhaps matches TRBD2 (6 bases). Germline V gene lookup returns CDR1 SGHTA and CDR2 FQGTGA. The CDR3 has 13 residues. The germline V and J ends were trimmed by 0 bases and 9 bases, with 9 bases remaining between them. CDR3 loop: CASSLTGSGEQFF. CDR3 nucleotide sequence: TGTGCCAGCAGCTTAACCGGGAGTGGTGAGCAGTTCTTC. Full variable domain (outside the CDR3, taken from reference TRBV7-3 and TRBJ2-1): GAGVSQTPSNKVTEKGKYVELRCDPISGHTALYWYRQSLGQGPEFLIYFQGTGAADDSGLPNDRFFAVRPEGSVSTLKIQRTERGDSAVYLCASSLTGSGEQFFGPGTRLTVL.

Worth noting for this clonotype: A much larger clone is a single base away; this may be a read error. V and J are TRBV4-2 and TRBJ2-1; 7 bases align to TRBD1. CDR1 and CDR2 from the germline V gene are LGHNA and YNFKEQ. There are 15 residues in the CDR3. The CDR3 nucleotides read TGTACCAGCAGCCAAGAGGGGGACAGCTACAATGAGCAGTTCTTC. It yields the protein CTSSQEGDSYNEQFF.

This clonotype has a count of ten or more. The rearrangement links TRBV4-2 to TRBJ2-6; tentative D call: TRBD2 (5 bases). The CDR3 is 16 residues long. Germline V gene lookup returns CDR1 LGHNA and CDR2 YNFKEQ. V dropped 1 base and J dropped 1 base, with 8 bases sitting between them. CDR3 sequence reads: CASSQVEGSGANVLTF. The DNA of the CDR3 is TGTGCCAGCAGCCAAGTAGAGGGATCTGGGGCCAACGTCCTGACTTTC.